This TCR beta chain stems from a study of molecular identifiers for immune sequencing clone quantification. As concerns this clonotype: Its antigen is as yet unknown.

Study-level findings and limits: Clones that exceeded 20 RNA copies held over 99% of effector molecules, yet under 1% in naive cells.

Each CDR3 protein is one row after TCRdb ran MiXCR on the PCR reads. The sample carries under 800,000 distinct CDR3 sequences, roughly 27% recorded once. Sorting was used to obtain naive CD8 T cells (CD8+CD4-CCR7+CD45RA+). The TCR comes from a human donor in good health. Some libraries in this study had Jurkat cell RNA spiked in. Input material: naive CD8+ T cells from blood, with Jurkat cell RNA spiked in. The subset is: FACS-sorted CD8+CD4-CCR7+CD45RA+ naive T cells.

DNA for the CDR3: TGTGCCAGCAGCCCCCGATGGGAGACCCAGTACTTC. Amino acid sequence: CASSPRWETQYF. This chain joins TRBV3-1 and TRBJ2-5; D remains unclear. Trimming left V 4 bases short and J 5 bases short, with 8 bases between. The CDR3 is made up of 12 amino acids. Germline V lookup: CDR1 LGHDT, CDR2 YNNKEL (reference sequence).